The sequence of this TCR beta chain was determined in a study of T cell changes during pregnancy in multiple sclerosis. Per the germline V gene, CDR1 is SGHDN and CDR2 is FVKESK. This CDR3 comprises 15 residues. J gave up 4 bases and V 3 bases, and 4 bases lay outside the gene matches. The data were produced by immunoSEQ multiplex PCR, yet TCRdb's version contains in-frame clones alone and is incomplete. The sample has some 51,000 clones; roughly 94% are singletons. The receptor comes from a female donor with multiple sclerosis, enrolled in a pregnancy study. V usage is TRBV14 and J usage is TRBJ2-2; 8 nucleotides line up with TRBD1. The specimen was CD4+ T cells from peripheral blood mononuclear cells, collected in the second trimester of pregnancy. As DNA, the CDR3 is TGTGCCAGCAGCCAGTACAGGGGGTTCACCGGGGAGCTGTTTTTT. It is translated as CASSQYRGFTGELFF.